This T cell receptor (beta chain) came from a study of blood T cell repertoires in COVID-19 (dated by TCRdb to 2020 to 2022). For the study in its entirety: The collaborator samples originated in the United States, Italy and Spain and spanned the acute and convalescent phases of COVID-19. The material from the prospective study consisted of cDNA or gDNA derived from T cells, B-cell-depleted T cells, or PBMCs. The dataset comprised deeply sampled blood TCRbeta repertoires from subjects exposed to, actively infected with, or recovered from COVID-19. The repertoires were released in a freely available public database intended as a resource for research on the immune response to SARS-CoV-2. The samples were drawn from two sources: the first 160 participants of the ongoing ImmuneRACE study, and over 1,000 subjects contributed by 6 global collaborators. The sample metadata nearly always contained a de-identified subject ID, COVID-19 status, age in years and sex. Where available, HLA class I and class II types were obtained from metadata supplied by the sample provider rather than from assay-based typing. Broader findings and caveats from the paper: The quantity of clinical and demographic metadata differed by source and by participant and was supplied without curation.

TCRbeta CDR3 regions were amplified from genomic DNA by means of the immunoSEQ Assay, a bias-controlled multiplex PCR. From the authors' description of their analysis: The number of nucleated cells in each sample was estimated by amplification of reference gene primers within the assay. To quantify the absolute abundance of each unique TCRbeta CDR3 rearrangement, sequence reads were collapsed and filtered. For each sample, productive Simpson clonality was calculated as the square root of Simpson's diversity index across productive rearrangements. The table was pulled from immuneACCESS by TCRdb, which kept in-frame rearrangements only. Such tables lose some clones; where checked, under half of the loss comes from unresolved V genes, and the rest has no known cause. That table supplies the V and J calls and clone size; D and trimming were determined from the DNA. This sample is represented by about 140,000 clones; around 80% of them were singletons. The ten most abundant clones make up around 4.8% of the sample.

The collaborating institutions used their own protocols to collect whole blood in K2EDTA tubes. For TCRbeta analysis, collaborator samples were shipped as frozen whole blood, as isolated PBMCs, or as DNA extracted from either sample type. V gives up 4 bases and J gives up 3 bases, and the segment between their germline ends measures 12 bases. The CDR3 numbers 14 residues from cysteine through phenylalanine. The entry retains the CDR3 DNA only, 42 bases that are in frame from base 1. From the germline V gene (reference sequence), CDR1 is LNHDA and CDR2 is SQIVND. On this clone itself: Its antigen remains undetermined. No qualities accompany the bases; no much larger clone lies one base away.

The clonotype was recovered from an elderly woman with active or convalescent COVID-19. This chain joins TRBV19 to TRBJ1-2; a tentative D match to TRBD1 spans 5 bases. The sequencing sample was made of peripheral blood. The nucleotides are TGTGCCAGTAGTAGAAACGACAGAGACTATGGCTACACCTTC. It is translated as CASSRNDRDYGYTF.